These T cell receptor beta chains were read from a single sample in a study of blood T cell repertoires in COVID-19. Assay: immunoSEQ multiplex PCR; the TCRdb copy retains only in-frame clones and omits some. The sample has tens of thousands of clones, 75% to 85% seen once. Sequenced: peripheral blood. Every receptor here comes from a man aged 35 to 55 with acute or convalescent COVID-19. CDR3s include the opening cysteine and the closing phenylalanine or tryptophan. Each record gives: clone size, J gene, D gene, V gene, CDR3 DNA, CDR3 protein. A D gene is named only where the DNA matches it firmly. Where a row states a size, it is once, few, many or the class of an expanded clone; other rows omit it.

size: .
J: TRBJ2-5
D: .
V: TRBV6-5
DNA: TGTGCCAGCGTGGCCATCTCGGGTAGAGAGACCCAGTACTTC
CDR3: CASVAISGRETQYF

size: .
J: TRBJ2-3
D: .
V: TRBV5-1
DNA: TGCGCCAGCAGCGAGAACAGGGAAGATACGCAGTATTTT
CDR3: CASSENREDTQYF

size: .
J: TRBJ1-1
D: TRBD1
V: TRBV18
DNA: TGTGCCAGCTCACCATGGGGACAGGTCATGAACACTGAAGCTTTCTTT
CDR3: CASSPWGQVMNTEAFF

size: .
J: TRBJ2-7
D: .
V: TRBV18
DNA: TGTGCCAGCTCACCCCAGGAGGGGTACTACGAGCAGTACTTC
CDR3: CASSPQEGYYEQYF

size: .
J: TRBJ2-5
D: .
V: TRBV19
DNA: TGTGCCAGTAGTATAGGCCTGAGCAAAGAGACCCAGTACTTC
CDR3: CASSIGLSKETQYF

size: .
J: TRBJ1-2
D: .
V: TRBV29-1
DNA: TGCAGCGTCCTCGTCGGCTATGGCTACACCTTC
CDR3: CSVLVGYGYTF

size: .
J: TRBJ2-1
D: .
V: TRBV5-1
DNA: TGCGCCAGCAGCTTCACCGGGACTTCCTACAATGAGCAGTTCTTC
CDR3: CASSFTGTSYNEQFF

size: .
J: TRBJ1-1
D: .
V: TRBV7-9
DNA: TGTGCCAGCCAAAGCGCTACTGAAGCTTTCTTT
CDR3: CASQSATEAFF

size: .
J: TRBJ2-7
D: TRBD2
V: TRBV11-3
DNA: TGTGCCAGCAGCTTAGGGGAGGGCTACGAGCAGTACTTC
CDR3: CASSLGEGYEQYF

size: few
J: TRBJ2-5
D: .
V: TRBV5-8
DNA: TGTGCCAGCAGCTTCCTCCATTCCGGGACCCAGTACTTC
CDR3: CASSFLHSGTQYF

size: .
J: TRBJ2-7
D: TRBD1
V: TRBV19
DNA: TGTGCCAGTAGCCGCTTACAGGGGGTCTCCTACGAGCAGTACTTC
CDR3: CASSRLQGVSYEQYF

size: .
J: TRBJ1-4
D: TRBD1
V: TRBV6-5
DNA: TGTGCCAGCAGTCGACAGGGTTCAGGTGAAAAACTGTTTTTT
CDR3: CASSRQGSGEKLFF

size: .
J: TRBJ1-1
D: .
V: TRBV5-1
DNA: TGCGCCAGCAGCTTGGCCGTAGTGGTGGGCTACGCTGAAGCTTTCTTT
CDR3: CASSLAVVVGYAEAFF

size: .
J: TRBJ1-1
D: .
V: TRBV7-8
DNA: TGTGCCAGCAGCTCAGGGTACACTGAAGCTTTCTTT
CDR3: CASSSGYTEAFF

size: .
J: TRBJ2-1
D: .
V: TRBV10-1
DNA: TGCGCCAGCAGTGGTTATGCGGATGAGCAGTTCTTC
CDR3: CASSGYADEQFF

size: .
J: TRBJ2-1
D: .
V: TRBV5-5
DNA: TGTGCCAGCACCTCAAAAGTGGGCGGGTGGTACAATGAGCAGTTCTTC
CDR3: CASTSKVGGWYNEQFF

size: few
J: TRBJ2-7
D: TRBD2
V: TRBV24-1
DNA: TGTGCCACCGCAACATGGGGCCTAGCGGGTTACGAGCAGTACTTC
CDR3: CATATWGLAGYEQYF

size: .
J: TRBJ1-1
D: TRBD1
V: TRBV19
DNA: TGTGCCAGTAGAACTAAGGGACAGGCCAACACTGAAGCTTTCTTT
CDR3: CASRTKGQANTEAFF

size: once
J: TRBJ2-2
D: TRBD1
V: TRBV5-1
DNA: TGCGCCAGCAGCCTCAGGACAGGGACGGCCGGGGAGCTGTTTTTT
CDR3: CASSLRTGTAGELFF

size: .
J: TRBJ2-2
D: TRBD1
V: TRBV30
DNA: TGTGCCTGGAGTCAGGGACAGGGGCCGGGCGGGGAGCTGTTTTTT
CDR3: CAWSQGQGPGGELFF

size: .
J: TRBJ1-1
D: .
V: TRBV7-6
DNA: TGTGCCAGCAGCCCGAACGGAGCCGCTGAAGCTTTCTTT
CDR3: CASSPNGAAEAFF

size: .
J: TRBJ2-2
D: .
V: TRBV7-2
DNA: TGTGCCAGCAGCTTAGCCCTAGCGAACACCGGGGAGCTGTTTTTT
CDR3: CASSLALANTGELFF

size: .
J: TRBJ1-6
D: .
V: TRBV12-3/TRBV12-4
DNA: TGTGCCAGCAGTAAGACAGATTCACCCCTCCACTTT
CDR3: CASSKTDSPLHF

size: .
J: TRBJ2-3
D: .
V: TRBV9
DNA: TGTGCCAGCACCTCTTCGGGGGGCTCTAGCACAGATACGCAGTATTTT
CDR3: CASTSSGGSSTDTQYF

size: few
J: TRBJ1-5
D: TRBD1
V: TRBV14
DNA: TGTGCCAGCAGCCAGGCCGGGACAGGGGCCAATCAGCCCCAGCATTTT
CDR3: CASSQAGTGANQPQHF

size: once
J: TRBJ1-2
D: .
V: TRBV10-2
DNA: TGCGCCAGCAGTGAGACAGGTTCTCTAGCTAACTATGGCTACACCTTC
CDR3: CASSETGSLANYGYTF

size: .
J: TRBJ2-7
D: TRBD2
V: TRBV5-1
DNA: TGCGCCAGCAGCATACAAGCGGGAGGGTTGTACGAGCAGTACTTC
CDR3: CASSIQAGGLYEQYF

size: .
J: TRBJ1-1
D: .
V: TRBV14
DNA: TGTGCCAGCACCCGGGATATGAACACTGAAGCTTTCTTT
CDR3: CASTRDMNTEAFF

size: .
J: TRBJ2-3
D: .
V: TRBV6-2/TRBV6-3
DNA: TGTGCCAGCAGTTACTCGAAGGAGAACACAGATACGCAGTATTTT
CDR3: CASSYSKENTDTQYF

size: .
J: TRBJ2-5
D: .
V: TRBV27
DNA: TGTGCCAGCAGTTCAGGACGGCCAGGAGGGGAGACCCAGTACTTC
CDR3: CASSSGRPGGETQYF

size: .
J: TRBJ1-5
D: .
V: TRBV6-1
DNA: TGTGCCAGCAGTGAAGCCTTCGGTCAGCCCCAGCATTTT
CDR3: CASSEAFGQPQHF

size: .
J: TRBJ1-3
D: TRBD1
V: TRBV18
DNA: TGTGCCAGCTCACCGGCGGGACAGGGGTATTCTGGAAACACCATATATTTT
CDR3: CASSPAGQGYSGNTIYF

size: .
J: TRBJ1-4
D: TRBD1
V: TRBV5-4
DNA: TGTGCCAGCAGCTGGGGGACAGGCACTAATGAAAAACTGTTTTTT
CDR3: CASSWGTGTNEKLFF

size: .
J: TRBJ2-3
D: .
V: TRBV5-1
DNA: TGCGCCAGCAGCTGGCGTGGAGGGAGCACAGATACGCAGTATTTT
CDR3: CASSWRGGSTDTQYF

size: .
J: TRBJ1-5
D: TRBD1
V: TRBV19
DNA: TGTGCCAGTAGTATTGCGGACAGGGGCAATCAGCCCCAGCATTTT
CDR3: CASSIADRGNQPQHF

size: .
J: TRBJ2-3
D: .
V: TRBV12-5
DNA: TGTGCTAGTGGTTTGGGAGGGACAGATACGCAGTATTTT
CDR3: CASGLGGTDTQYF

size: .
J: TRBJ2-3
D: .
V: TRBV5-1
DNA: TGCGCCAGCAGCTTGGGGGGGACACATGGGGCAGATACGCAGTATTTT
CDR3: CASSLGGTHGADTQYF

size: .
J: TRBJ2-7
D: TRBD2
V: TRBV5-4
DNA: TGTGCCAGCAGCTTGGCAGGGACTAGGTCCTACGAGCAGTACTTC
CDR3: CASSLAGTRSYEQYF

size: once
J: TRBJ1-3
D: .
V: TRBV7-9
DNA: TGTGCCAGCAGCCCTCAGGGAGGGGTTGGAAACACCATATATTTT
CDR3: CASSPQGGVGNTIYF

size: .
J: TRBJ2-1
D: TRBD2
V: TRBV3-1/TRBV3-2
DNA: TGTGCCAGCAGCCAAATAGCGGGGGGCAATGAGCAGTTCTTC
CDR3: CASSQIAGGNEQFF

size: few
J: TRBJ1-5
D: TRBD1
V: TRBV19
DNA: TGTGCCAGTAGTATAGATCCCCAGGGGGCGAACAATCAGCCCCAGCATTTT
CDR3: CASSIDPQGANNQPQHF

size: .
J: TRBJ1-6
D: .
V: TRBV27
DNA: TGTGCCAGCAGCCCCGCCGGGGGAAATTCACCCCTCCACTTT
CDR3: CASSPAGGNSPLHF

size: .
J: TRBJ1-1
D: .
V: TRBV3-1/TRBV3-2
DNA: TGTGCCAGCAGCTGGGACTACCGCTCTCCGGCTTTCTTT
CDR3: CASSWDYRSPAFF

size: once
J: TRBJ1-6
D: .
V: TRBV30
DNA: TGTGCCTGGAATCCAAGGACAGCACGAAATTCACCCCTCCACTTT
CDR3: CAWNPRTARNSPLHF

size: once
J: TRBJ1-1
D: TRBD1
V: TRBV7-2
DNA: TGTGCCAGCAGCCGCGACAGGGGGCAACGGAACACTGAAGCTTTCTTT
CDR3: CASSRDRGQRNTEAFF

size: .
J: TRBJ2-1
D: TRBD2
V: TRBV5-1
DNA: TGCGCCAGCAGTCGCCGGACTAGCGGGGCTTTAAATGAGCAGTTCTTC
CDR3: CASSRRTSGALNEQFF

size: once
J: TRBJ2-2
D: TRBD2
V: TRBV5-6
DNA: TGTGCCAGCAGCTCCCCGACTAGCGGCCCCTGGGATACCGGGGAGCTGTTTTTT
CDR3: CASSSPTSGPWDTGELFF

size: once
J: TRBJ1-5
D: .
V: TRBV12-1
DNA: TGTGCCAGCAGCTCCCCGGGACAGGGGAATCAGCCCCAGCATTTT
CDR3: CASSSPGQGNQPQHF

size: .
J: TRBJ2-5
D: TRBD2
V: TRBV3-1/TRBV3-2
DNA: TGTGCCAGCAGCACGACTAGCGGGAGTAGGGAGACCCAGTACTTC
CDR3: CASSTTSGSRETQYF

size: .
J: TRBJ2-3
D: TRBD2
V: TRBV9
DNA: TGTGCCAGCAGCGTAGCTAGCGGGAGAGGCACAGATACGCAGTATTTT
CDR3: CASSVASGRGTDTQYF

size: .
J: TRBJ1-6
D: .
V: TRBV2
DNA: TGTGCCAGCAGAGGGGAAGGGTTGGCACCCCTCCACTTT
CDR3: CASRGEGLAPLHF

size: .
J: TRBJ1-4
D: TRBD1
V: TRBV14
DNA: TGTGCCAGCAGCCAACCTGGACGTACAGGGGAGAAACTGTTTTTT
CDR3: CASSQPGRTGEKLFF

size: .
J: TRBJ2-7
D: TRBD2
V: TRBV27
DNA: TGTGCCAGCAGCAGCGAAGCGGGGGGAAACTACGAGCAGTACTTC
CDR3: CASSSEAGGNYEQYF

size: .
J: TRBJ1-5
D: .
V: TRBV10-2
DNA: TGCGCCAGCAAACCCGGAGGGGCGATAGGCAATCAGCCCCAGCATTTT
CDR3: CASKPGGAIGNQPQHF